This T cell receptor beta chain was profiled in a study of regulatory T cells in long-lasting Graves disease. According to the study, TCR beta libraries were built with iRepertoire HTBI primers and CDR3-region Arm-PCR. One entry per CDR3 protein, called by TCRdb with MiXCR from the multiplex PCR reads. The sample has around 460,000 distinct CDR3 sequences, approximately 23% seen once. This clonotype was seen many times. The CDR3 has 14 residues. CDR1 is SGHTA and CDR2 is FQGNSA in the germline V gene. V dropped 1 base and J dropped 3 bases, with 9 bases sitting between them. Time point in this sample: persistent/refractory GD, antithyroid drugs over 5 years with positive TRAb. PBMC RNA was the source of the TCR library. Graves' disease diagnosis relied on American Thyroid Association guidelines.

The receptor was isolated from a female donor with Graves disease. The rearrangement links TRBV7-2 to TRBJ1-2; tentative D call: TRBD1 (5 bases). The starting material was peripheral blood mononuclear cells (PBMCs), obtained when the disease was refractory, from a patient treated with antithyroid drugs. This CDR3 reads CASSLVTGDYGYTF. DNA for the CDR3: TGTGCCAGCAGCTTAGTGACGGGGGACTATGGCTACACCTTC. The variable domain in full, completed from reference TRBV7-2 and TRBJ1-2, reads GAGVSQSPSNKVTEKGKDVELRCDPISGHTALYWYRQSLGQGLEFLIYFQGNSAPDKSGLPSDRFSAERTGGSVSTLTIQRTQQEDSAVYLCASSLVTGDYGYTFGSGTRLTVV.